This T cell receptor beta chain was profiled in a study of OX40 agonist ivuxolimab in advanced cancers. Study-wide results and caveats: Clonal expansion was seen in CD4+ and CD8+ blood T cells by week 6 at 0.1 to 3.0 mg/kg.

Only in-frame clones appear in the TCRdb table, and some are missing; sequencing was by immunoSEQ multiplex PCR. Among 100,000 or so clones listed, about 80% were seen once. Turning to this clone: Antigen: not known.

V was pared by 1 base and J by 3 bases, with 22 bases between. CDR3 length equals 18 residues. Looked up from germline, CDR1 is SGHTA and CDR2 is FQGNSA. The chain links TRBV7-2 to TRBJ2-7; a weak D match, TRBD1 (6 bases). This sequence originates from an adult with an advanced solid tumor such as melanoma, head and neck, liver or kidney cancer. Material: CD4+ or CD8+ T cells sorted from blood, obtained in a trial of the OX40 agonist ivuxolimab. The CDR3 sequence: CASSLVDSTQRYVYEQYF. The CDR3 coding sequence is TGTGCCAGCAGCTTAGTGGACAGCACCCAAAGATATGTCTACGAGCAGTACTTC.